This T cell receptor (beta chain) originates from a study of blood T cell repertoires in COVID-19. About the study: The United States, Italy and Spain provided the acute and convalescent COVID-19 samples.

Clones were sequenced by immunoSEQ multiplex PCR, and TCRdb holds only the in-frame ones, with some missing. Counted here are around 300,000 clones, approximately 90% occurring once; the ten biggest clones make up 1.1%. The CDR3 consists of 15 residues. V gave up 1 base and J gave up 4 bases; unmatched junction bases: 2. CDR1 is SGHVS, CDR2 FQNEAQ, per germline. Symptom resolution, clearance, or two negative PCRs marked donors in Cohort 3 as recovered. Source material: PBMCs or T cells enriched from blood (not recorded which). The genes are TRBV7-8 and TRBJ2-1, with 9 bases lining up with TRBD2. The receptor was isolated from a woman aged 25 to 39 who had recovered from COVID-19. DNA for the CDR3: TGTGCCAGCAGCTTAGGTAGCGGGGGATACAATGAGCAGTTCTTC. Translation gives CASSLGSGGYNEQFF.